Listed here is a single T cell receptor beta chain. The record originates from a study of technical replicates of blood from a handful of donors. The CDR3 has 13 amino acids. The germline V gene encodes CDR1 SGHRS and CDR2 YFSETQ. V dropped 2 bases and J dropped 4 bases, with 9 bases sitting between them. Sequenced by immunoSEQ multiplex PCR; TCRdb stores in-frame clones only, minus some. The sample has around 97,000 clones, about 96% seen once; the top ten hold roughly 0.35%. Sample: T cells isolated from PBMCs. This sequence was found in a human donor in good health. The chain links TRBV5-1 to TRBJ1-1; the D is unclear. CDR3 amino acids: CASSFRVTTEAFF. The CDR3 nucleotides read TGCGCCAGCAGCTTCCGGGTTACCACTGAAGCTTTCTTT.